One and the same sample provided the 25 T cell receptor beta chains below, sequenced in a study of CD8 T cells in Susac syndrome. Random hexamers were used to reverse transcribe 0.5 to 1 ug of RNA. Via MiXCR, TCRdb re-called the immunoSEQ multiplex PCR reads, giving one row per CDR3 protein. The sample holds 75,000 to 100,000 distinct CDR3 sequences, approximately 93% seen once. The sample was CD8+ T cells from PBMCs. These receptors all stem from a human donor with Susac syndrome.

The J gene is TRBJ1-2, the V gene TRBV28; TRBD1 is a possible D gene (6 bases). The V gene lost 2 bases and the J gene lost 3 bases, with 10 bases spanning the gap. Germline CDR1 and CDR2: MDHEN and SYDVKM. CDR3 length: 14 amino acids. This CDR3 reads CASSLLGQDYGYTF. The CDR3 coding sequence is TGTGCCAGCAGTTTACTGGGACAAGACTATGGCTACACCTTC.

The DNA for the CDR3 is TGTGCCAGCTCACCAAGTAGAGGAGGACAGCCCCAGCATTTT. Protein sequence: CASSPSRGGQPQHF. The chain recombines TRBV18 with TRBJ1-5; D gene ambiguous. Germline V lookup: CDR1 KGHSH, CDR2 LQKENI. The V end lost 2 bases, the J end lost 7 bases, and 12 bases lay between the germline ends. CDR3 length: 14 residues.

The chain employs TRBV24-1 and TRBJ2-1; 7 positions agree with TRBD2. The length of the CDR3 is 18 residues. Germline CDR1 reads KGHDR; CDR2 reads SFDVKD. V trimming: 4 bases; J trimming: 8 bases; junction bases outside the gene matches: 19. CDR3 DNA sequence: TGTGCCACCAGTGACCACGCCGGGGAGGGGCCGCACCCCCATGAGCAGTTCTTC. The encoded protein is CATSDHAGEGPHPHEQFF.

The chain employs TRBV7-6 and TRBJ2-7; 10 bases are a match to TRBD2. Germline V CDR1 and CDR2: SGHVS, FNYEAQ. J lost 3 bases, V lost 3 bases, and 5 bases had no gene match. The CDR3 is 15 amino acids. The CDR3 sequence is CASSFSGGLDYEQYF. The CDR3 region has the DNA TGTGCCAGCAGCTTTAGCGGGGGGCTCGACTACGAGCAGTACTTC.

J is TRBJ2-1 and V is TRBV12-3 or TRBV12-4, with TRBD2 matching 12 bases. The CDR3 spans 16 residues. After removal of 4 bases from V and 6 bases from J, the junction contained 7 bases not matched to a gene. The CDR3: CASSSIPSGRGNEQFF. The CDR3 DNA is TGTGCCAGCAGTTCCATTCCTAGCGGGAGGGGCAATGAGCAGTTCTTC.

The chain uses TRBV29-1 and TRBJ2-7; D may be TRBD1 (6 bases). The V gene lost 2 bases and the J gene lost 0 bases, with 17 bases spanning the gap. The length of the CDR3 is 16 residues. CDR1 and CDR2 from the germline V gene are SQVTM and ANQGSEA. CDR3 in amino acids: CSVETGETGTSYEQYF. The DNA for the CDR3 is TGCAGCGTTGAAACGGGTGAGACAGGAACCTCCTACGAGCAGTACTTC.

The chain carries TRBV28 and TRBJ2-5; TRBD1 agrees at 8 bases. Unmatched junction bases numbered 11, after V lost 6 bases and J lost 5 bases. The germline CDR1 and CDR2 sequences are MDHEN and SYDVKM. CDR3 size: 15 residues. CDR3 region: CASSQRQGNAETQYF. The CDR3 bases are TGTGCCAGCAGCCAGAGACAGGGGAACGCCGAGACCCAGTACTTC.

The rearrangement uses TRBV5-1 and TRBJ1-1; D remains ambiguous. The CDR3 extends over 13 amino acids. The V and J ends lost 3 bases and 5 bases respectively, with 11 bases between them. Germline CDR1 is SGHRS and CDR2 is YFSETQ. CDR3 amino acids: CASSSETGTEAFF. The CDR3 region has the DNA TGCGCCAGCAGCTCCGAGACCGGGACTGAAGCTTTCTTT.

The chain carries TRBV7-9 and TRBJ1-2, with D possibly being TRBD1 (5 bases). The CDR3 is made up of 15 amino acids. Between the trimmed V and J ends, which lost 4 bases and 4 bases, there was a span of 16 bases. Germline loops: CDR1 SEHNR, CDR2 FQNEAQ (reference sequence). This chain's CDR3 is CASSSGTLGSYGYTF. In DNA form, the CDR3 reads TGTGCCAGCAGCTCGGGGACCCTGGGGTCCTATGGCTACACCTTC.

This clonotype was observed a single time. DNA for the CDR3: TGTGCCACCAGTGATTTGAGGGAAGAGACCCAGTACTTC. Translating gives CATSDLREETQYF. The J gene is TRBJ2-5, the V gene TRBV24-1; D is unclear. Germline lookup yields CDR1 KGHDR and CDR2 SFDVKD. Trimming removed 0 bases from V and 3 bases from J, with 4 bases in between. The length of the CDR3 is 13 residues.

The rearrangement links TRBV5-4 to TRBJ2-5; tentative D call: TRBD1 (6 bases). V was clipped by 0 bases and J by 4 bases, with 13 bases between them. Germline assignment: CDR1 SGHNT and CDR2 YYREEE (reference sequence). The length of the CDR3 is 15 residues. CDR3 region: CASSLDRDGGETQYF. DNA of the CDR3: TGTGCCAGCAGCTTGGACAGGGATGGAGGAGAGACCCAGTACTTC. Complete variable domain (other parts from reference TRBV5-4 and TRBJ2-5): ETGVTQSPTHLIKTRGQQVTLRCSSQSGHNTVSWYQQALGQGPQFIFQYYREEENGRGNFPPRFSGLQFPNYSSELNVNALELDDSALYLCASSLDRDGGETQYFGPGTRLLVL.

The chain's CDR3 is CASRTGRSGRGQETQYF. The CDR3 nucleotides read TGTGCCAGCAGGACGGGGCGGAGCGGGAGAGGTCAGGAGACCCAGTACTTC. This rearrangement joins TRBV7-8 to TRBJ2-5, with TRBD2 matching over 8 bases. Trimming at V came to 6 bases and at J to 5 bases, leaving 17 bases not matched to a gene. This CDR3 is 17 amino acids long. Germline V CDR1 and CDR2: SGHVS, FQNEAQ.

The gene calls are TRBV19 and TRBJ2-3; D is possibly TRBD1 or TRBD2 (5 bases each). Looked up from germline, CDR1 is LNHDA and CDR2 is SQIVND (reference sequence). This CDR3 is built from 13 residues. V lost 4 bases, J lost 5 bases, and 10 bases lay in between. The CDR3 region is CASSRRDEDTQYF. CDR3 bases: TGTGCCAGTAGTAGAAGGGACGAAGATACGCAGTATTTT.

The sample holds one count of this clonotype. The V and J genes are TRBV5-4 and TRBJ2-7; D is perhaps TRBD2 (5 bases). The CDR3 consists of 15 residues. Germline V gene sequence: CDR1 SGHNT, CDR2 YYREEE (reference sequence). V was trimmed by 4 bases and J by 1 base, leaving 15 bases between them. The CDR3: CASSRRTGLSYEQYF. The CDR3 bases are TGTGCCAGCAGCCGTCGGACCGGACTTTCCTACGAGCAGTACTTC.

The J gene is TRBJ1-1, the V gene TRBV27; D is possibly TRBD1 (6 bases). V was cut by 4 bases and J by 0 bases, with 12 bases left in between. The CDR3 runs to 15 residues. Germline CDR1 MNHEY, CDR2 SMNVEV (reference sequence). The CDR3: CASSSGGHMNTEAFF. The CDR3 DNA reads TGTGCCAGCAGTTCCGGGGGGCATATGAACACTGAAGCTTTCTTT.

This chain uses TRBV19 with TRBJ2-3, with D uncertain. The CDR3 is 14 amino acids. Trimming took off 3 bases at V and 2 bases at J, with 9 bases between the two ends. Germline V gives CDR1 LNHDA, CDR2 SQIVND (reference sequence). The CDR3 is CASSIKDPTDTQYF. The CDR3 coding sequence is TGTGCCAGTAGTATCAAGGATCCCACAGATACGCAGTATTTT.

The V gene is TRBV7-8, the J gene TRBJ2-1; 13 nucleotides agree with TRBD2. Germline V lookup: CDR1 SGHVS, CDR2 FQNEAQ. The length of the CDR3 is 18 residues. Trimming at V came to 5 bases and at J to 7 bases, leaving 14 bases not matched to a gene. The CDR3 coding sequence is TGTGCCAGCAGCACCCGACTAGCGGGGGGCCAGGATCCGAATGAGCAGTTCTTC. Its protein product is CASSTRLAGGQDPNEQFF.

The genes are TRBV7-8 and TRBJ2-5; D is possibly TRBD1 (6 bases). Trimming removed 8 bases at V and 3 bases at J, with 7 bases between. CDR3 length: 11 amino acids. The germline V gene has CDR1 SGHVS and CDR2 FQNEAQ. The CDR3 region has the DNA TGTGCCAGCCGGACAGAAGAGACCCAGTACTTC. Translation: CASRTEETQYF.

This chain joins TRBV27 and TRBJ2-7, with no clear D. Trimming cost V 5 bases and J 0 bases, with 17 bases left between them. The CDR3 is made up of 16 amino acids. Per the germline V gene, CDR1 is MNHEY and CDR2 is SMNVEV (reference sequence). CDR3 region: CASSDSMGISSYEQYF. In DNA, the CDR3 is TGTGCCAGCAGTGACTCCATGGGGATCAGCTCCTACGAGCAGTACTTC.

For the CDR3, the DNA is TGTGCCAGCAGCCAAGATCGGGGAGTGTACGAGCAGTACTTC. Encoded protein: CASSQDRGVYEQYF. The J gene is TRBJ2-7, the V gene TRBV4-2; D possibly corresponds to TRBD2 (5 bases). This CDR3 has 14 residues. Per germline, CDR1 LGHNA and CDR2 YNFKEQ. Deletions cut 0 bases from V and 4 bases from J, with 10 bases between.

V is TRBV5-1 and J is TRBJ1-1; D remains ambiguous. The CDR3 is made up of 12 amino acids. V dropped 5 bases and J dropped 8 bases, with 13 bases sitting between them. Germline V gives CDR1 SGHRS, CDR2 YFSETQ. CDR3 DNA: TGCGCCAGCAGGCTTGGGCTCAGGGAAGCTTTCTTT. Its translation: CASRLGLREAFF.

The rearrangement links TRBV1 to TRBJ2-7; TRBD1 is taken as the D call from the table, unchecked against the DNA. TRBV1 is designated a pseudogene. CDR3 size: 15 residues. The chain's CDR3 is CTSRTDRPGSYEQYF. As DNA, the CDR3 is TGCACCAGCAGAACAGACAGGCCCGGATCCTACGAGCAGTACTTC.

The chain carries TRBV30 and TRBJ1-1; 11 bases map to TRBD1. This CDR3 comprises 14 residues. The germline V gene has CDR1 GTSNPN and CDR2 SVGIG (reference sequence). J gave up 11 bases and V 0 bases, and 8 bases lay outside the gene matches. CDR3 amino acids: CAWSVPGQGAGAFF. CDR3 nucleotides: TGTGCCTGGAGTGTACCCGGACAGGGGGCAGGGGCTTTCTTT.

The CDR3 spells CAISDPGTSGSYEQYF. The CDR3, as DNA: TGTGCCATCAGTGATCCCGGGACTAGCGGGAGCTACGAGCAGTACTTC. The chain has TRBV10-3 and TRBJ2-7; 14 nucleotides match TRBD2. Germline V gene lookup returns CDR1 ENHRY and CDR2 SYGVKD. The CDR3 totals 16 residues. After removal of 3 bases from V and 3 bases from J, the junction contained 4 bases not matched to a gene.

The chain is built from TRBV30 and TRBJ2-1, with 8 bases matching TRBD1. Germline V gene sequence: CDR1 GTSNPN, CDR2 SVGIG (reference sequence). J gave up 4 bases and V 2 bases, and 7 bases lay outside the gene matches. This CDR3 comprises 15 residues. CDR3 sequence: CAWSQGTGDYNEQFF. The CDR3 DNA is TGTGCCTGGAGTCAAGGGACAGGAGATTACAATGAGCAGTTCTTC.